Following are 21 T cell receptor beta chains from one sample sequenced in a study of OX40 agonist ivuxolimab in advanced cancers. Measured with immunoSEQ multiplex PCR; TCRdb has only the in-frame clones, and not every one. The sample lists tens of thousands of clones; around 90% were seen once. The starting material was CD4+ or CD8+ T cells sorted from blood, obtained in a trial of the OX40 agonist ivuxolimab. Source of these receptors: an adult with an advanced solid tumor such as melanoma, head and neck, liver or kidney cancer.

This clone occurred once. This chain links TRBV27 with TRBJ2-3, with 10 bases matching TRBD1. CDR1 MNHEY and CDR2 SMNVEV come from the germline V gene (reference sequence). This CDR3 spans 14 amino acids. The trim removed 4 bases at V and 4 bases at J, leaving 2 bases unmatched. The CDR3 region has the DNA TGTGCCAGCAGTTGGACAGGGGGGGCAGATACGCAGTATTTT. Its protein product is CASSWTGGADTQYF.

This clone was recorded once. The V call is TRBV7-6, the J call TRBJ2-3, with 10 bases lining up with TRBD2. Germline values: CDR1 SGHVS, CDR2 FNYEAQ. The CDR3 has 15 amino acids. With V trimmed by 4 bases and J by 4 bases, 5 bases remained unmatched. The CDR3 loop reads CASSSSGGRADTQYF. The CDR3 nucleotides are TGTGCCAGCAGCTCTAGCGGGGGTAGGGCAGATACGCAGTATTTT.

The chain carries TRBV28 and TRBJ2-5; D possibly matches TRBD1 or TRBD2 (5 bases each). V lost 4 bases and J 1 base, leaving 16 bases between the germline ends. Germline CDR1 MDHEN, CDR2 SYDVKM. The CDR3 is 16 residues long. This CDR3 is CASSSLLYGAQETQYF. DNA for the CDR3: TGTGCCAGCAGTTCCCTTTTATACGGGGCCCAAGAGACCCAGTACTTC.

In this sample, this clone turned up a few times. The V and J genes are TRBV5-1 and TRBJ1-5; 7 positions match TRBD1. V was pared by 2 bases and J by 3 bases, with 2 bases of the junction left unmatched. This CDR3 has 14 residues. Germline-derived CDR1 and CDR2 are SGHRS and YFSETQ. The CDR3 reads CASSFGTDNQPQHF. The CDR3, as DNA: TGCGCCAGCAGCTTTGGGACAGACAATCAGCCCCAGCATTTT.

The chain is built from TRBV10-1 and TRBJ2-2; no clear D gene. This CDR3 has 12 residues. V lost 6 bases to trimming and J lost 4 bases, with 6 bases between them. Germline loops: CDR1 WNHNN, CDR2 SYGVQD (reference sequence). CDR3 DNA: TGCGCCAGCAGCCTATCCACCGGGGAGCTGTTTTTT. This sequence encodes CASSLSTGELFF.

CDR3 amino acids: CASSVDPRRGSDEQYF. As DNA, the CDR3 is TGTGCCAGCAGCGTAGACCCCCGCAGGGGGTCGGACGAGCAGTACTTC. The chain couples TRBV9 to TRBJ2-7; TRBD1 matches at 7 bases. The CDR3 covers 16 residues. Germline V CDR1 and CDR2: SGDLS, YYNGEE. Trimming removed 0 bases from V and 5 bases from J; junction bases left unmatched: 11. Full variable domain (missing parts from reference TRBV9 and TRBJ2-7): DSGVTQTPKHLITATGQRVTLRCSPRSGDLSVYWYQQSLDQGLQFLIQYYNGEERAKGNILERFSAQQFPDLHSELNLSSLELGDSALYFCASSVDPRRGSDEQYFGPGTRLTVT.

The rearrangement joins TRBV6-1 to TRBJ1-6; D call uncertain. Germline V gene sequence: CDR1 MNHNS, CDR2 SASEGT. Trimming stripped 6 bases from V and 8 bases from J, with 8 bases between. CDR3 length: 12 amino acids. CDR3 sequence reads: CASRTRDSPLHF. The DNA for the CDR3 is TGTGCCAGCAGGACACGGGATTCACCCCTCCACTTT.

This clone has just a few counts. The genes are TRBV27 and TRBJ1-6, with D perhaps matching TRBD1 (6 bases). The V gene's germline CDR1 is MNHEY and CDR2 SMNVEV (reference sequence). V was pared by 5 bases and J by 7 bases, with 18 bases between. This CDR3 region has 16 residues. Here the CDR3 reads CASSPPIQGGNSPLHF. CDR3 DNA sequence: TGTGCCAGCAGTCCACCGATACAGGGTGGGAATTCACCCCTCCACTTT.

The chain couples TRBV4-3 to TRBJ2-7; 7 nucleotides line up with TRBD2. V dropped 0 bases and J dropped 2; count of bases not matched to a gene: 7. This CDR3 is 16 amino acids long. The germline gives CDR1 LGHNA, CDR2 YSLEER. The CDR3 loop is CASSQDGGGSAYEQYF. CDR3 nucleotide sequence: TGCGCCAGCAGCCAAGATGGGGGGGGATCCGCCTACGAGCAGTACTTC.

CDR3 sequence (DNA): TGTGCCAGCAGAACTAGCGGAGGCAGTAATGAGCAGTTCTTC. Its protein product is CASRTSGGSNEQFF. V and J are TRBV13 and TRBJ2-1; TRBD2 agrees at 8 bases. After removal of 6 bases from V and 7 bases from J, the junction contained 8 bases not matched to a gene. This CDR3 contains 14 residues. Germline V gene data show CDR1 as PRHDT and CDR2 as FYEKMQ (reference sequence).

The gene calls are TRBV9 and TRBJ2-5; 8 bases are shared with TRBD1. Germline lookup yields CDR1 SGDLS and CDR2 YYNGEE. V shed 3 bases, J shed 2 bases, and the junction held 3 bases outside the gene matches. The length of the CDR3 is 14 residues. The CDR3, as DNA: TGTGCCAGCAGCGATGGACAGGGTCAAGAGACCCAGTACTTC. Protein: CASSDGQGQETQYF.

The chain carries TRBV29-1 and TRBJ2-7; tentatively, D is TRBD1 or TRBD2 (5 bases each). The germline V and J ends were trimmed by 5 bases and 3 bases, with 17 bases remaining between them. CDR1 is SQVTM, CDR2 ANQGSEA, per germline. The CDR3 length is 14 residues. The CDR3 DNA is TGCAGCGTTATCGCCCCGGGGACCGACTACGAGCAGTACTTC. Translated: CSVIAPGTDYEQYF.

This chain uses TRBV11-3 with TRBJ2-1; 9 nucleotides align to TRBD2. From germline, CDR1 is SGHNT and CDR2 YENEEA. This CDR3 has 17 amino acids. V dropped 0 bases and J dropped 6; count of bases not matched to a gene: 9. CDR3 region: CASSLEVSGGLGNEQFF. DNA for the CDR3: TGTGCCAGCAGCTTAGAGGTTAGCGGGGGATTGGGCAATGAGCAGTTCTTC.

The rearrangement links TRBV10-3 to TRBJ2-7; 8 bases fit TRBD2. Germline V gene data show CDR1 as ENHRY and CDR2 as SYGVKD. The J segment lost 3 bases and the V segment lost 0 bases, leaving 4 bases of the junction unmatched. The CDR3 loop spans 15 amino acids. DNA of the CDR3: TGTGCCATCAGTGAGTCGATAGCGGGGCGCTACGAGCAGTACTTC. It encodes CAISESIAGRYEQYF.

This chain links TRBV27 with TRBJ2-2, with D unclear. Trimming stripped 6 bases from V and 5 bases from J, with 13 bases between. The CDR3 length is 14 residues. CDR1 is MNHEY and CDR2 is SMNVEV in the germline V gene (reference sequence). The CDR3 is CASSFGSATGELFF. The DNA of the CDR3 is TGTGCCAGCAGCTTCGGCAGTGCAACCGGGGAGCTGTTTTTT.

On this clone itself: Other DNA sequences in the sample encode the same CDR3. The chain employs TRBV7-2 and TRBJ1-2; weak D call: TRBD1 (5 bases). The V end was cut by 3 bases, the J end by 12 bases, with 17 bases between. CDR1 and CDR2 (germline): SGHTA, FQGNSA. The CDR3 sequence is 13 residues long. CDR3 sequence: CASSLGGPRADTF. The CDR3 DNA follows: TGTGCCAGCAGCTTGGGGGGTCCAAGAGCTGACACCTTC.

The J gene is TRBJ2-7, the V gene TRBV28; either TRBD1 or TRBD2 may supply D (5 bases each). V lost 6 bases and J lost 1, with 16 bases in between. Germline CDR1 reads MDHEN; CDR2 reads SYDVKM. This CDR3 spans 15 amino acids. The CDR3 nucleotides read TGTGCCAGCAGCCAACGGGGTTCAGGGTCCTACGAGCAGTACTTC. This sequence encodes CASSQRGSGSYEQYF.

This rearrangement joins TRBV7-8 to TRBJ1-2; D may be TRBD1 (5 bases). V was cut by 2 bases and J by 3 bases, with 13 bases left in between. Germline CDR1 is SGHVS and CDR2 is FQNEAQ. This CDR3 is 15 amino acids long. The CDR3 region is CASSLQQAWDYGYTF. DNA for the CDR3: TGTGCCAGCAGCTTACAACAGGCCTGGGACTATGGCTACACCTTC.

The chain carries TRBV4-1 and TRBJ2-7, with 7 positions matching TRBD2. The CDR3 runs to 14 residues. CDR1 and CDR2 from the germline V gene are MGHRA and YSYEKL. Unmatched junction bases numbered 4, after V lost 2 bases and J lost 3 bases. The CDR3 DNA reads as TGCGCCAGCAGCCAACGCAGCGGGAACTACGAGCAGTACTTC. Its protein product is CASSQRSGNYEQYF.

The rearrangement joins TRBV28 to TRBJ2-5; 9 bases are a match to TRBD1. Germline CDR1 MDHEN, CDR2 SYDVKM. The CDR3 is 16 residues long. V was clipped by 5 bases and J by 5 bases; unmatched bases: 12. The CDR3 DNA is TGTGCCAGCAGTCCCACAGGGGGCTCGTGGGGGGAGACCCAGTACTTC. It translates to CASSPTGGSWGETQYF.

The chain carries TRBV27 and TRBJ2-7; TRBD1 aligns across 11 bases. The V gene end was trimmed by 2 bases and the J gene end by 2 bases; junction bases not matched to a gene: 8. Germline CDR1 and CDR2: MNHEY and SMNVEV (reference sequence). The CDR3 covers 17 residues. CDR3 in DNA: TGTGCCAGCAGTTTACTGAGGACAGGGGGCCGCACCTACGAGCAGTACTTC. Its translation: CASSLLRTGGRTYEQYF.